This T cell receptor beta chain was documented in a study of T cell clones after liver transplantation. Across the whole study: Liver transplant recipients had immunosuppression withdrawal attempted within 2 years. A pre-transplant mixed lymphocyte reaction with TCRbeta sequencing defined graft-donor-reactive clones followed in post-transplant blood. HCV positivity affected three of eight recipients; the rest lacked autoimmune or viral indications.

Unstimulated PBMCs were sorted into CD3+CD4+ and CD3+CD8+ populations. TCRdb's copy holds only in-frame clones and misses some; the assay was immunoSEQ multiplex PCR. The sample has more than 7,000 clones; around 79% are singletons. This CDR3 comprises 15 residues. CDR1 and CDR2 from the germline V gene are MNHEY and SMNVEV (reference sequence). The V end lost 2 bases, the J end lost 7 bases, and 15 bases lay between the germline ends. The sample holds a few counts of this clone. Sequencing was performed on CD8+ T cells from blood, taken before liver transplant. The gene calls are TRBV27 and TRBJ2-1; the D gene is possibly TRBD2 (5 bases). This sequence was found in a human donor who received a liver transplant. CDR3 residues: CASSLTGVAWNEQFF. CDR3 coding DNA: TGTGCCAGCAGTTTAACTGGGGTAGCGTGGAATGAGCAGTTCTTC.